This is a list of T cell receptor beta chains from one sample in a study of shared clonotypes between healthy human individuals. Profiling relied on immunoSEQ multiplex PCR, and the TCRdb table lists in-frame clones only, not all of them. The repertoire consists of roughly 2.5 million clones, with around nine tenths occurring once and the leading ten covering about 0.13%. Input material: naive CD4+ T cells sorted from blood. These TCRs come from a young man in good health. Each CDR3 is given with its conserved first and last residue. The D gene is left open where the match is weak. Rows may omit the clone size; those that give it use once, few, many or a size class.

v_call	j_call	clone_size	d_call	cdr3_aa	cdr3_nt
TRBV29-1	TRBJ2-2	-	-	CSVQGLNTGELFF	TGCAGCGTGCAGGGATTGAACACCGGGGAGCTGTTTTTT
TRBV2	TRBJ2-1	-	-	CASTQANNEQFF	TGTGCCAGCACTCAGGCAAACAATGAGCAGTTCTTC
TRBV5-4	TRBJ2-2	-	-	CASSPGSGLNTGELFF	TGTGCCAGCAGCCCGGGGTCGGGGCTTAACACCGGGGAGCTGTTTTTT
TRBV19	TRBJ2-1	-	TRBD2	CASRLSGRFFNEQFF	TGTGCCAGTCGGCTTAGCGGGAGATTCTTCAATGAGCAGTTCTTC
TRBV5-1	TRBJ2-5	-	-	CASSLARSRQAKETQYF	TGCGCCAGCAGCTTGGCCAGGTCTCGGCAGGCAAAAGAGACCCAGTACTTC
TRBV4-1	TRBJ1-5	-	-	CASSQQGFQPQHF	TGCGCCAGCAGCCAACAGGGGTTCCAGCCCCAGCATTTT
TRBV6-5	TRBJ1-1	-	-	CASSYRGQNTEAFF	TGTGCCAGCAGTTACAGGGGACAAAACACTGAAGCTTTCTTT
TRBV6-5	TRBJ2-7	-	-	CASSRTAYEQYF	TGTGCCAGCAGCCGTACAGCCTACGAGCAGTACTTC
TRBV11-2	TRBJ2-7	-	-	CASSPLEGGVSYEQYF	TGTGCCAGCAGCCCCCTAGAGGGGGGGGTTAGCTACGAGCAGTACTTC
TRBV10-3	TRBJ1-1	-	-	CATGGGTNTEAFF	TGTGCCACTGGGGGGGGGACGAACACTGAAGCTTTCTTT
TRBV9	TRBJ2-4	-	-	CAGEGGEVDIQYF	TGTGCCGGCGAAGGGGGGGAGGTTGACATTCAGTACTTC
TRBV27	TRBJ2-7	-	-	CASSFLDQKEQYF	TGTGCCAGCAGTTTTCTGGACCAGAAGGAGCAGTACTTC
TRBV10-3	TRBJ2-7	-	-	CAISESGRGYEQYF	TGTGCCATCAGTGAGTCAGGGCGGGGCTACGAGCAGTACTTC
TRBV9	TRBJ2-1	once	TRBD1	CASSVFQGADNEQFF	TGTGCCAGCAGCGTTTTCCAGGGGGCGGACAATGAGCAGTTCTTC
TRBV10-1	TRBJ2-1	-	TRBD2	CASSRTSGGNEQFF	TGCGCCAGCAGTAGGACTAGCGGGGGCAATGAGCAGTTCTTC
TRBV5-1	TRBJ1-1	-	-	CASSLAGTVNTEAFF	TGCGCCAGCAGCCTCGCCGGGACGGTGAACACTGAAGCTTTCTTT
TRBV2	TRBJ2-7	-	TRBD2	CASWRTSGSWFYEQYF	TGTGCCAGCTGGCGGACTAGCGGGAGTTGGTTCTACGAGCAGTACTTC
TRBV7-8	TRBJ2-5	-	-	CASSLGLGQGETQYF	TGTGCCAGCAGCTTAGGTTTGGGGCAGGGAGAGACCCAGTACTTC
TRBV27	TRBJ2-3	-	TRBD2	CASSFVLGGADTQYF	TGTGCCAGCAGTTTCGTCCTGGGAGGGGCAGATACGCAGTATTTT
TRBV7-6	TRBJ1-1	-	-	CASSPGMNTEAFF	TGTGCCAGCAGCCCCGGAATGAACACTGAAGCTTTCTTT
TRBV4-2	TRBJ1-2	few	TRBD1	CASRTGGAYGYTF	TGTGCCAGCAGGACAGGGGGGGCCTATGGCTACACCTTC
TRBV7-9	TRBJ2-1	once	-	CASSLGPEPPNEQFF	TGTGCCAGCAGCTTAGGACCTGAGCCCCCCAATGAGCAGTTCTTC
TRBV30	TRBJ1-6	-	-	CAWQQNLNSPLHF	TGTGCCTGGCAGCAAAACTTAAATTCACCCCTCCACTTT
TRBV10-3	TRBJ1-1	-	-	CAISGPQIRGAEAFF	TGTGCCATCAGTGGGCCCCAAATACGGGGGGCTGAAGCTTTCTTT
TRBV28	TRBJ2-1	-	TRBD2	CASSRSGGADEQFF	TGTGCCAGCAGTCGTAGCGGGGGGGCGGATGAGCAGTTCTTC
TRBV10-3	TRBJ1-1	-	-	CAISERGGSMNTEAFF	TGTGCCATCAGTGAGCGGGGGGGTAGCATGAACACTGAAGCTTTCTTT
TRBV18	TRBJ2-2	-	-	CASSPTRDGELFF	TGTGCCAGCTCACCGACACGGGACGGGGAGCTGTTTTTT
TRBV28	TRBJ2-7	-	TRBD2	CASSLASSGGGEQYF	TGTGCCAGCAGTTTGGCATCTAGCGGGGGTGGCGAGCAGTACTTC
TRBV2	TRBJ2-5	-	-	CASKSGETQYF	TGTGCCAGCAAATCGGGGGAGACCCAGTACTTC
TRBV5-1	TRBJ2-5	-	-	CASSLVGQGSQETQYF	TGCGCCAGCAGCTTGGTTGGGCAGGGAAGCCAAGAGACCCAGTACTTC
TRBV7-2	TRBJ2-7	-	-	CASSPHSDYEQYF	TGTGCCAGCAGCCCCCATTCAGACTACGAGCAGTACTTC
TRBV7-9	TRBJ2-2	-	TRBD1	CASSQGTGINTGELFF	TGTGCCAGCAGCCAGGGGACAGGAATCAACACCGGGGAGCTGTTTTTT
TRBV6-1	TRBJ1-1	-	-	CASSVTGGWKNTEAFF	TGTGCCAGCAGTGTCACAGGAGGATGGAAGAACACTGAAGCTTTCTTT
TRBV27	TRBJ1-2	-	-	CASRKLQADGGGYTF	TGTGCCAGCAGGAAATTACAGGCGGATGGGGGTGGCTACACCTTC
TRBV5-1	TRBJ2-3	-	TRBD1	CASSGDRGRRGRGTDTQYF	TGCGCCAGCAGCGGGGACAGGGGGCGCAGGGGCCGGGGCACAGATACGCAGTATTTT
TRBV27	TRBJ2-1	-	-	CASFSAGNYNEQFF	TGTGCCAGCTTTTCGGCGGGAAATTACAATGAGCAGTTCTTC
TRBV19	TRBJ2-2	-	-	CASAGTGNTGELFF	TGTGCCAGTGCCGGGACGGGGAACACCGGGGAGCTGTTTTTT
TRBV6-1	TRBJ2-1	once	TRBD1	CASSGRQGANEQFF	TGTGCCAGCAGTGGCCGACAGGGGGCCAATGAGCAGTTCTTC
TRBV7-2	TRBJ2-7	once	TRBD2	CASSFGLAGSYEQYF	TGTGCCAGCAGCTTCGGACTAGCGGGCTCCTACGAGCAGTACTTC
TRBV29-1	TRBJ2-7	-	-	CSVGGGSSYEQYF	TGCAGCGTTGGTGGGGGGAGCTCCTACGAGCAGTACTTC
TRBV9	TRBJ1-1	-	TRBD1	CASSPRTGGFGEAFF	TGTGCCAGCAGCCCGCGGACAGGGGGCTTCGGTGAAGCTTTCTTT
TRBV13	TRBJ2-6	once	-	CASSTTGGANVLTF	TGTGCCAGCAGCACTACAGGCGGGGCCAACGTCCTGACTTTC
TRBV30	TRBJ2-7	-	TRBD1	CAWTLGQGIGYEQYF	TGTGCCTGGACCCTGGGACAGGGGATAGGATACGAGCAGTACTTC
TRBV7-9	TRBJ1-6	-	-	CASSSKWSSYNSPLHF	TGTGCCAGCAGCTCAAAGTGGAGCTCCTATAATTCACCCCTCCACTTT
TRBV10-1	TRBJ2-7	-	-	CASRPINRVPYEQYF	TGCGCCAGCAGACCAATCAACAGGGTACCCTACGAGCAGTACTTC
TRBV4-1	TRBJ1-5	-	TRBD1	CASSLHGAGGSQPQHF	TGCGCCAGCAGCCTTCACGGGGCAGGGGGTAGTCAGCCCCAGCATTTT
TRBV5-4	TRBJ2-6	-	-	CASSLEVAGNRANVLTF	TGTGCCAGCAGCTTGGAGGTAGCCGGAAATCGGGCCAACGTCCTGACTTTC
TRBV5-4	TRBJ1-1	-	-	CASSFTGGALNTEAFF	TGTGCCAGCAGCTTTACGGGGGGGGCCCTGAACACTGAAGCTTTCTTT
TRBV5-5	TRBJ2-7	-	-	CASAYEGLPYEQYF	TGTGCCAGCGCCTACGAGGGTCTCCCCTACGAGCAGTACTTC
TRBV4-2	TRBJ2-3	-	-	CASSQGASPDTQYF	TGTGCCAGCAGCCAAGGGGCTAGCCCAGATACGCAGTATTTT
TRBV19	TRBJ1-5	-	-	CASSIRDLMSNQPQHF	TGTGCCAGTAGTATAAGGGACCTAATGAGCAATCAGCCCCAGCATTTT
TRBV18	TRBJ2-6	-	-	CASSLVRLSSGANVLTF	TGTGCCAGCTCACTTGTGCGCTTGTCCTCTGGGGCCAACGTCCTGACTTTC
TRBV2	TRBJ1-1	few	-	CASSAPRQTEAFF	TGTGCCAGCAGTGCCCCTAGACAGACTGAAGCTTTCTTT
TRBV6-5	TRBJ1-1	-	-	CASSSRVLGSTEAFF	TGTGCCAGCAGTTCCCGGGTCCTGGGGTCCACTGAAGCTTTCTTT
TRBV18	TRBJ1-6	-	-	CASSPSGKDSPLHF	TGTGCCAGCTCACCATCGGGAAAGGATTCACCCCTCCACTTT
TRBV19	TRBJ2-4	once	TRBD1	CASTYSGQGVPLAKNIQYF	TGTGCCAGTACCTACAGTGGACAGGGGGTTCCCCTAGCCAAAAACATTCAGTACTTC
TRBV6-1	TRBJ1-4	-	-	CASSGQATNEKLFF	TGTGCCAGCAGTGGACAAGCAACTAATGAAAAACTGTTTTTT
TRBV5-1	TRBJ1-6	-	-	CASSLAGLPYNSPLHF	TGCGCCAGCAGCTTGGCAGGACTGCCATATAATTCACCCCTCCACTTT
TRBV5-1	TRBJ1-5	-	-	CASSLDRASNQPQHF	TGCGCCAGCAGCTTGGACAGGGCAAGCAATCAGCCCCAGCATTTT